This entry concerns a single T cell receptor (beta chain). The data derive from a study of blood T cell repertoires in COVID-19. Looking at the study overall: The United States, Italy and Spain provided the acute and convalescent COVID-19 samples. PBMCs, B-cell-depleted T cells, or T cells were the source of the cDNA or gDNA that made up the material.

V was cut by 7 bases and J by 11 bases, with 21 bases left in between. The germline V gene has CDR1 LNHDA and CDR2 SQIVND (reference sequence). The CDR3 has 14 residues. Libraries were prepared by immunoSEQ multiplex PCR; TCRdb keeps only in-frame clonotypes and omits some of them. The data contain about 68,000 clones, roughly 90% of them singletons. This receptor was identified in a man aged 35 to 55 with COVID-19, enrolled during active disease. The source material was peripheral blood. The chain joins TRBV19 to TRBJ2-1; D possibly corresponds to TRBD2 (7 bases). The DNA of the CDR3 is TGTGCCAGTAATAAGGGGGGGGCCCGAGTTCAGCAGTTCTTC. Translation: CASNKGGARVQQFF.